This TCR beta chain comes out of a study of OX40 agonist ivuxolimab in advanced cancers. Turning to the study itself: Dose-escalation patients had hepatocellular carcinoma, melanoma, renal cell or head and neck cancer. Study-level results: There were, on average, more expanded clones in CD8+ T cells than in CD4+.

Germline CDR1 reads ENHRY; CDR2 reads SYGVKD. The CDR3 covers 15 residues. The V and J ends lost 11 bases and 9 bases, in that order; junction bases with no gene match: 18. Here immunoSEQ multiplex PCR was the method, and the copy in TCRdb shows in-frame clones only, minus some. The repertoire consists of tens of thousands of clones, with approximately 90% occurring once and the leading ten covering 5.4%. On this clone: The target antigen is unknown.

The source was CD4+ or CD8+ T cells sorted from blood, collected in a trial of the OX40 agonist ivuxolimab. This receptor was identified in an adult with an advanced solid tumor such as melanoma, head and neck, liver or kidney cancer. This chain connects TRBV10-3 to TRBJ2-3; 9 nucleotides line up with TRBD2. The CDR3 here is CASAAEGSGRGTQYF. CDR3 in DNA: TGTGCCTCCGCCGCGGAGGGTAGCGGGAGAGGAACGCAGTATTTT.